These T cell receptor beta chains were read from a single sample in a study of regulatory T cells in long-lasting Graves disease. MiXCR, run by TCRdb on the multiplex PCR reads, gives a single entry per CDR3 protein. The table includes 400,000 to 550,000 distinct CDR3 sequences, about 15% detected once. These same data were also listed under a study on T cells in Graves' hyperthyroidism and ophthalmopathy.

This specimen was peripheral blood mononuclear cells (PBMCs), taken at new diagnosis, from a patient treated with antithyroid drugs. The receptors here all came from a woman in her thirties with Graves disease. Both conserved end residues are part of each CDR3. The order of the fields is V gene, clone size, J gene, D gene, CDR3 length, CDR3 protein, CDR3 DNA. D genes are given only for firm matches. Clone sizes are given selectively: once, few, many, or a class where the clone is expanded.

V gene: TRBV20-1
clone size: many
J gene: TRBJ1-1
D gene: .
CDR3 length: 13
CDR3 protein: CSADRSLNTEAFF
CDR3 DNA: TGCAGTGCCGACAGATCCCTAAACACTGAAGCTTTCTTT

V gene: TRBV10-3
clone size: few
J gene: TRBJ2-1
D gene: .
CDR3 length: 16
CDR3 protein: CAISDGLATAYNEQFF
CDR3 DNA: TGTGCCATCAGTGATGGCCTAGCGACAGCCTACAATGAGCAGTTCTTC

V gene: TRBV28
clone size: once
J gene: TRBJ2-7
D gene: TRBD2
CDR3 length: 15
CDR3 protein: CASSSWGGRAHEQYF
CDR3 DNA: TGTGCCAGCAGTTCATGGGGCGGGAGGGCCCACGAGCAGTACTTC

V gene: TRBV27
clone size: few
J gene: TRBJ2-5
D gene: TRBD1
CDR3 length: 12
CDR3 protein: CAGRGNQETQYF
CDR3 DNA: TGTGCCGGCAGGGGGAACCAAGAGACCCAGTACTTC

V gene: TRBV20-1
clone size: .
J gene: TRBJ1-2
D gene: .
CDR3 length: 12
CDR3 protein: CSARLSSYGYTF
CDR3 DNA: TGCAGTGCTAGGCTGTCAAGCTATGGCTACACCTTC

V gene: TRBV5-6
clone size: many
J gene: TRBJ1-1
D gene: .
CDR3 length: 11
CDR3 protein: CASSGDTEAFF
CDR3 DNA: TGTGCCAGCAGCGGGGACACTGAAGCTTTCTTT

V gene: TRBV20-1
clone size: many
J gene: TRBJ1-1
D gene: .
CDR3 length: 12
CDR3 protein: CSAPDRNTEAFF
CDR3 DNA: TGCAGTGCGCCCGACAGGAACACTGAAGCTTTCTTT

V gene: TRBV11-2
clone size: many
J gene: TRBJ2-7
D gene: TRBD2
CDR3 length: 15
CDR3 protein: CASSRGVIGSYEQYF
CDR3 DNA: TGTGCCAGCAGCCGGGGGGTAATAGGAAGCTACGAGCAGTACTTC

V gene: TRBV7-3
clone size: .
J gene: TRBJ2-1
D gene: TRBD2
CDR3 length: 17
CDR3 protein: CASSSSPTSVIDNEQFF
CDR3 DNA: TGTGCCAGCAGCTCCTCCCCGACTAGCGTAATCGACAATGAGCAGTTCTTC

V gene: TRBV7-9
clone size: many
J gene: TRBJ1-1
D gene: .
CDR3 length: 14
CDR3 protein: CASSSSWSGTEAFF
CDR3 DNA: TGTGCCAGCAGCTCCTCGTGGTCAGGTACTGAAGCTTTCTTT

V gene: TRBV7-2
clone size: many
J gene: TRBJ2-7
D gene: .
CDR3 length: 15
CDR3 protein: CASSLVGSLSYEQYF
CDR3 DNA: TGTGCCAGCAGCTTAGTCGGGAGTCTCTCCTACGAGCAGTACTTC